This TCR beta chain appears in the sequencing data of a study of cytomegalovirus exposure and HLA in healthy donors. Per the germline V gene, CDR1 is MNHEY and CDR2 is SMNVEV (reference sequence). The CDR3 spans 13 residues. V dropped 3 bases and J dropped 2 bases, with 7 bases sitting between them. A remark on this clone: Other DNA sequences in this sample translate to the same CDR3.

Libraries were prepared by immunoSEQ multiplex PCR; TCRdb keeps only in-frame clonotypes and omits some of them. The sample holds under 100,000 clones; around 96% are singletons and the top ten take 0.6% to 0.85%. The sample was PBMCs. The receptor's source is a man between 18 and 29 years old in good health and CMV-seronegative. This chain links TRBV27 with TRBJ1-2; the D gene is possibly TRBD1 (6 bases). CDR3 DNA sequence: TGTGCCAGCAGTTTTCAGGGGAACTATGGCTACACCTTC. This translates into CASSFQGNYGYTF.